A selection of T cell receptor beta chains follows, all from one sample in a study of blood T cell repertoires in COVID-19. Clones were read by immunoSEQ multiplex PCR, and TCRdb kept only the in-frame ones, dropping some. The sample lists some 360,000 clones, approximately 89% seen once, with 2.3% in the top ten. The sample consisted of peripheral blood. These TCRs come from a woman between 55 and 75 years old with COVID-19, enrolled during active disease. Each CDR3 is given with its conserved first and last residue. The order of the fields is CDR3 DNA, CDR3 protein, clone size, D gene, V gene, J gene. The D gene is left open where the match is weak. The size field is filled for only some rows; it gives once, few, many or a size class.

TGTGCCAGTAGGAACTTTGCGAACACCGGGGAGCTGTTTTTT	CASRNFANTGELFF	NA	NA	TRBV19	TRBJ2-2
TGTGCCAGCAGACGGACAGGGGTAGAGACCCAGTACTTC	CASRRTGVETQYF	NA	TRBD1	TRBV27	TRBJ2-5
TGTGCTAGTGGTTTGCCCCCCCTAGCAACAGCCAAAAACATTCAGTACTTC	CASGLPPLATAKNIQYF	NA	NA	TRBV12-5	TRBJ2-4
TGTGCCAGCTCACCAGACAGGGTCCGGAACACTGAAGCTTTCTTT	CASSPDRVRNTEAFF	NA	TRBD1	TRBV18	TRBJ1-1
TGTGCCATCAGTGAGTCTCAGGGGCCCCCAGGTACGCAGTATTTT	CAISESQGPPGTQYF	NA	NA	TRBV10-3	TRBJ2-3
TGTGCCAGCAGCTTAAGGTTGGCCGGGGGAGGCGCAGATACGCAGTATTTT	CASSLRLAGGGADTQYF	NA	NA	TRBV7-6	TRBJ2-3
TGTGCCAGCAGCCAAGATCGAATAGCGGGGGCCACCGGGGAGCTGTTTTTT	CASSQDRIAGATGELFF	NA	TRBD2	TRBV3-1/TRBV3-2	TRBJ2-2
TGTGCCAGCAGTGAATACAAGGGGCTTGGCGAAAAACTGTTTTTT	CASSEYKGLGEKLFF	NA	NA	TRBV25-1	TRBJ1-4
TGCAGCGTTGTACCGGGACAAGTGACTGAAGCTTTCTTT	CSVVPGQVTEAFF	NA	NA	TRBV29-1	TRBJ1-1
TGTGCCAGCACACCGGGACAGGGCACGGCTGGGGCCAACGTCCTGACTTTC	CASTPGQGTAGANVLTF	few	TRBD1	TRBV27	TRBJ2-6
TGTGCCAGCAGTTTATCGAAGGCAGGGGGGAGCTATGGCTACACCTTC	CASSLSKAGGSYGYTF	once	TRBD1	TRBV27	TRBJ1-2
TGTGCCATCAGTGGGACAGGGGGTGGCTACACCTTC	CAISGTGGGYTF	NA	TRBD1	TRBV10-3	TRBJ1-2
TGTGCCAGCAGCTTGAGGTCTCGCGCGGTGTCTGGAAACACCATATATTTT	CASSLRSRAVSGNTIYF	NA	NA	TRBV5-6	TRBJ1-3
TGTGCCAGCAGTGAAGCGGGGGGGCTTGGTGAGCAGTTCTTC	CASSEAGGLGEQFF	NA	NA	TRBV2	TRBJ2-1
TGTGCCAGCAGTCGGTACCCCCTACGGGAGCAGTACTTC	CASSRYPLREQYF	NA	NA	TRBV28	TRBJ2-7
TGTGCCAGCTCACCGGACAGACTCTCTGAAGCTTTCTTT	CASSPDRLSEAFF	NA	NA	TRBV18	TRBJ1-1
TGCGCCAGCACGCGACTAGCGGGGGCAGATACGCAGTATTTT	CASTRLAGADTQYF	NA	TRBD2	TRBV5-1	TRBJ2-3
TGCAGCGTTGGACAGGCCACGACCATCACAGATACGCAGTATTTT	CSVGQATTITDTQYF	NA	NA	TRBV29-1	TRBJ2-3
TGTGCCTGGAGTGCAGGGTACGGCACCGGGGAGCTGTTTTTT	CAWSAGYGTGELFF	NA	NA	TRBV30	TRBJ2-2
TGTGCCAGCAGCCCGACACCGAATAGCAATCAGCCCCAGCATTTT	CASSPTPNSNQPQHF	once	NA	TRBV9	TRBJ1-5
TGCGCCAGCAGCCAGACTGGGGCGAATAATTCACCCCTCCACTTT	CASSQTGANNSPLHF	NA	NA	TRBV5-1	TRBJ1-6
TGTGCCAGCACCAAGGGCAGGGAGGGCAATCAGCCCCAGCATTTT	CASTKGREGNQPQHF	NA	NA	TRBV2	TRBJ1-5
TGTGCCAGCAGCTTAGGGACTAGCGGGGCAAGCACAGATACGCAGTATTTT	CASSLGTSGASTDTQYF	NA	TRBD2	TRBV7-2	TRBJ2-3
TGTGCCAGCGGCATATTACAGGCCTATGGCTACACCTTC	CASGILQAYGYTF	NA	NA	TRBV2	TRBJ1-2
TGCGCCAGCAGCCTCCGACAGGGCCCGATCACCGGGGAGCTGTTTTTT	CASSLRQGPITGELFF	NA	TRBD1	TRBV4-1	TRBJ2-2
TGTGCCAGCAGTTATGGGACAGGGGCCAATCAGCCCCAGCATTTT	CASSYGTGANQPQHF	NA	TRBD1	TRBV6-5	TRBJ1-5
TGTGCCAGCAGCCAAAAGGCAGGGAACACCGGGGAGCTGTTTTTT	CASSQKAGNTGELFF	NA	NA	TRBV16	TRBJ2-2
TGCGCCAGCAGCTTGAAGGGCCAGGCGGGGGTAACTAATGAAAAACTGTTTTTT	CASSLKGQAGVTNEKLFF	once	NA	TRBV5-1	TRBJ1-4
TGTGCCAGCAGTCAACAGCGGTTGAACTATGGCTACACCTTC	CASSQQRLNYGYTF	NA	NA	TRBV6-5	TRBJ1-2
TGTGCCAGCAGTAAGAGGGCGCCGGACGCGGGAGAGTTCTTC	CASSKRAPDAGEFF	NA	TRBD2	TRBV27	TRBJ2-1
TGTGCCAGCAGTCCCAACGGGGGGAGGGCCTACGAGCAGTACTTC	CASSPNGGRAYEQYF	NA	TRBD2	TRBV27	TRBJ2-7
TGTGCCAGCAGCTTGAGCTCTCGGGTTTGGAATTCACCCCTCCACTTT	CASSLSSRVWNSPLHF	NA	NA	TRBV5-8	TRBJ1-6
TGTGCCAGCAGTCAGCGGGGACGGAAGAACACTGAAGCTTTCTTT	CASSQRGRKNTEAFF	once	NA	TRBV6-5	TRBJ1-1
TGTGCCAGCAGTCGGACTAGCGGGGGGTTCTACGAGCAGTACTTC	CASSRTSGGFYEQYF	NA	TRBD2	TRBV6-5	TRBJ2-7
TGCGCCAGCAGCCCCTCAGGGGGTAGTGAGACCCAGTACTTC	CASSPSGGSETQYF	NA	TRBD1	TRBV5-1	TRBJ2-5
TGTGCCTGGAGTATCGGGGGGCAAGAGACCCAGTACTTC	CAWSIGGQETQYF	NA	TRBD2	TRBV30	TRBJ2-5
TGTGCCAGCAGCTCGACAGGGTCCGCAACTAATGAAAAACTGTTTTTT	CASSSTGSATNEKLFF	NA	TRBD1	TRBV7-2	TRBJ1-4
TGCGCCAGCAGCCTCCAAGGGACTTTGGAGACCCAGTACTTC	CASSLQGTLETQYF	NA	NA	TRBV5-1	TRBJ2-5
TGTGCCAGCAGCTTAGAGCGGGGAATAACAGTCTACGAGCAGTACTTC	CASSLERGITVYEQYF	NA	NA	TRBV11-2	TRBJ2-7
TGTGCCAGCAGCCAAATACAGGGGGCCTCTATGGGCTACACCTTC	CASSQIQGASMGYTF	few	TRBD1	TRBV4-2	TRBJ1-2
TGTGCCAGCAGTCGCCAGGGTTTTAGGACCTATAATTCACCCCTCCACTTT	CASSRQGFRTYNSPLHF	NA	NA	TRBV6-2/TRBV6-3	TRBJ1-6
TGTGCCAGCAGTGAAAACAGAAGCTATGGCTACACCTTC	CASSENRSYGYTF	NA	NA	TRBV6-1	TRBJ1-2
TGTGCCAGCAGTGGCCGACCGGGACAGGGAACCGGGGCCAACGTCCTGACTTTC	CASSGRPGQGTGANVLTF	NA	TRBD1	TRBV2	TRBJ2-6
TGTGCCAGCAGCACCCAGACGGACAGGGGGCTAGGTGAAAAACTGTTTTTT	CASSTQTDRGLGEKLFF	NA	TRBD1	TRBV5-6	TRBJ1-4
TGTGCCAGCAGTTCTACAGGGACTCAGCCCCAGCATTTT	CASSSTGTQPQHF	NA	NA	TRBV6-5	TRBJ1-5
TGTGCCAGCAGCCAAGCAGGACAGAACTCCGAAAAACTGTTTTTT	CASSQAGQNSEKLFF	NA	NA	TRBV3-1/TRBV3-2	TRBJ1-4
TGCGCCAGCAGCCAGGAGGACAGGTCGGTCTCCTACGAGCAGTACTTC	CASSQEDRSVSYEQYF	NA	TRBD1	TRBV4-1	TRBJ2-7
TGTGCCAGCAGCCCACGAGGGGTGGTAGGGGGGGACTACGAGCAGTACTTC	CASSPRGVVGGDYEQYF	many	NA	TRBV28	TRBJ2-7
TGTGCCAGCAGCCTCGGACAGGGCAGCACAGATACGCAGTATTTT	CASSLGQGSTDTQYF	NA	TRBD1	TRBV6-2/TRBV6-3	TRBJ2-3
TGCGCCAGCAGCCATGGGGGGAATGAAGAGACCCAGTACTTC	CASSHGGNEETQYF	NA	NA	TRBV5-1	TRBJ2-5
TGTGCCAGCAGTTCACAGGGTACCGGGGGCTACACCTTC	CASSSQGTGGYTF	NA	NA	TRBV6-5	TRBJ1-2
TGCAGTGCTAGTATCCGGAGAAACGGGGAGCTGTTTTTT	CSASIRRNGELFF	NA	NA	TRBV20-1	TRBJ2-2
TGCGCCAGCAGCTTGGGGCAAAATGGCTTCGTGGAAGCTTTCTTT	CASSLGQNGFVEAFF	NA	NA	TRBV5-1	TRBJ1-1
TGTGCCAGCAGCTTGTGGTCAGTCCATGGCTACACCTTC	CASSLWSVHGYTF	NA	NA	TRBV5-6	TRBJ1-2
TGTGCCAGCAGTTCAGGTGGGGTGGGAGTCTATGGCTACACCTTC	CASSSGGVGVYGYTF	NA	NA	TRBV7-3	TRBJ1-2
TGTGCCAGCAGCCCTTTCGGACAGGGTACGGAGACCCAGTACTTC	CASSPFGQGTETQYF	NA	TRBD1	TRBV11-2	TRBJ2-5
TGTGCCAGCAGCTACAGGGCTAACTATGGCTACACCTTC	CASSYRANYGYTF	NA	NA	TRBV14	TRBJ1-2
TGTGCCAGCAGCTTCGGGACACCTTGGGATGGCTACACCTTC	CASSFGTPWDGYTF	NA	NA	TRBV11-2	TRBJ1-2
TGTGCCAGCTCACCCCCTCACCAAGAGACCCAGTACTTC	CASSPPHQETQYF	few	NA	TRBV18	TRBJ2-5
TGTGCCAGCAGCCAAGAATTTCGAAGGGGGCGTTCTGATGGCTACACCTTC	CASSQEFRRGRSDGYTF	NA	TRBD1	TRBV3-1/TRBV3-2	TRBJ1-2